The clone carrying this T cell receptor (beta chain) was seen more than once but under ten times. This entry belongs to a study of blood T cells in healthy people across ages. V gave up 8 bases and J gave up 9 bases, with 11 bases separating them. The CDR3 contains 11 residues. Germline lookup yields CDR1 LGHNT and CDR2 FRNRAP. Researchers isolated at least 6.5 million PBMCs per sample. Then a second PCR, running roughly 7 to 11 cycles, was carried out with a sample-barcoded 5' primer and a J-beta primer mix. A single record per CDR3 protein comes from TCRdb applying MiXCR to the 5' RACE reads. The top ten clones hold more than 20% of a sample with some 1,800,000 distinct CDR3 sequences, around 42% of them seen once.

Sequencing used blood. The chain employs TRBV12-5 and TRBJ2-4; D unclear. This clonotype was sampled from a human donor in good health. The CDR3 loop is CASLARTIQYF. CDR3 DNA sequence: TGTGCTAGTCTTGCGAGAACCATTCAGTACTTC. Looking up the rest from reference TRBV12-5 and TRBJ2-4 gives the full variable domain: DARVTQTPRHKVTEMGQEVTMRCQPILGHNTVFWYRQTMMQGLELLAYFRNRAPLDDSGMPKDRFSAEMPDATLATLKIQPSEPRDSAVYFCASLARTIQYFGAGTRLSVL.